This entry is about one T cell receptor (beta chain). Germline V gene data show CDR1 as SGHTA and CDR2 as FQGNSA. V was cut by 1 base and J by 2 bases, with 13 bases left in between. CDR3 length: 16 amino acids. This sample stems from a study of blood T cells in healthy people across ages. Primers used in a second PCR of roughly 7 to 12 cycles were a sample-barcoded 5' primer and a J-beta primer mix. In TCRdb, the 5' RACE reads were re-called with MiXCR into one record per CDR3 protein. The sample holds approximately 350,000 distinct CDR3 sequences, approximately 51% seen once. The TCR originated in a man aged 60 to 69 in good health. The V gene is TRBV7-2, the J gene TRBJ2-3, with a weak D call TRBD2 (6 bases). Sequenced sample: blood. The CDR3 region has the DNA TGTGCCAGCAGCTTAGGACGGGGGACCCTCACAGATACGCAGTATTTT. This codes for CASSLGRGTLTDTQYF.